Below are 7 T cell receptor beta chains sequenced from a single sample in a study of T cells in Graves' hyperthyroidism and ophthalmopathy (dated by TCRdb to about 2019). The protocol used for the library was multiplex PCR. The reads were generated on an Illumina HiSeq 2000. TCR beta CDR3 regions were amplified from RNA transcripts. The TCR CDR3 was subjected to a first round of RT-PCR using the HTBI primer set and the Qiagen OneStep RT-PCR kit. Clones were called with MiXCR by TCRdb after fastp trimmed the public reads at Q25, and only in-frame beta chains were retained. Rows are combined by CDR3 protein, so each entry shows the most common genes and DNA. The sample records about 640,000 distinct CDR3 sequences, less than 25% of which are singletons. Under 35% of the sample is held by the ten biggest clonotypes. Source material: blood. The receptors here all came from a man aged 25 to 40 with Graves' ophthalmopathy.

The rearrangement uses TRBV20-1 and TRBJ1-3; D is unresolved. This CDR3 has 13 residues. Germline-derived CDR1 and CDR2 are DFQATT and SNEGSKA (reference sequence). V was trimmed by 5 bases and J by 2 bases, leaving 10 bases between them. CDR3 protein: CSAGGGAGNTIYF. The CDR3, as DNA: TGCAGTGCTGGCGGAGGTGCTGGAAACACCATATATTTT.

The chain couples TRBV6-2 or TRBV6-3 to TRBJ2-5; D might be TRBD2 (6 bases). Deletions cut 10 bases from V and 3 bases from J, with 15 bases between. The CDR3 contains 13 residues. From germline, CDR1 is MNHEY and CDR2 SVGEGT. CDR3 DNA sequence: TGTGCCACCGAGGGACTGAATAAAGAGACCCAGTACTTC. This codes for CATEGLNKETQYF.

The genes are TRBV13 and TRBJ1-1, with D maybe TRBD1 (5 bases). V lost 6 bases to trimming and J lost 2 bases, with 19 bases between them. This CDR3 contains 16 residues. The germline CDR1 and CDR2 sequences are PRHDT and FYEKMQ (reference sequence). Here the CDR3 reads CASRSGQGAFNTEAFF. The CDR3 bases are TGTGCCAGCAGATCCGGACAAGGGGCATTTAACACTGAAGCTTTCTTT.

The rearrangement joins TRBV29-1 to TRBJ1-2; D is perhaps TRBD1 (6 bases). The CDR3 covers 13 residues. Trimming shortened V by 7 bases and J by 0 bases, and 12 bases separated the two germline ends. The V gene's germline CDR1 is SQVTM and CDR2 ANQGSEA. The CDR3 coding sequence is TGCAGCGGAGGGGACACAACTAACTATGGCTACACCTTC. Translation gives CSGGDTTNYGYTF. The full variable domain, with the rest looked up from reference TRBV29-1 and TRBJ1-2, is SAVISQKPSRDICQRGTSLTIQCQVDSQVTMMFWYRQQPGQSLTLIATANQGSEATYESGFVIDKFPISRPNLTFSTLTVSNMSPEDSSIYLCSGGDTTNYGYTFGSGTRLTVV.

The chain employs TRBV4-2 and TRBJ2-7, with 8 bases identical to TRBD1. J lost 5 bases, V lost 2 bases, and 8 bases had no gene match. The CDR3 runs 15 residues. CDR1 LGHNA and CDR2 YNFKEQ come from the germline V gene. The CDR3 here is CASSQPSTGVDEQYF. The CDR3 region has the DNA TGTGCCAGCAGCCAACCCTCGACAGGGGTCGACGAGCAGTACTTC.

The chain combines TRBV11-2 with TRBJ2-1; 7 positions match TRBD1. The germline V gene has CDR1 SGHAT and CDR2 FQNNGV. V shed 3 bases and J 14 bases; nucleotides not matched to a gene: 7. CDR3 size: 12 residues. The CDR3 bases are TGTGCCAGCAGCTTGAACAGGGGACACAAGTTCTTC. Amino acids: CASSLNRGHKFF.

This clonotype was seen a few times. V gene TRBV27 combines with J gene TRBJ2-1; D possibly matches TRBD1 or TRBD2 (5 bases each). V lost 4 bases, J lost 5 bases, and 9 bases lay in between. The CDR3 has 13 amino acids. Per germline, CDR1 MNHEY and CDR2 SMNVEV (reference sequence). For the CDR3, the DNA is TGTGCCAGCAGTTCAGGGCGGGACAATGAGCAGTTCTTC. This encodes CASSSGRDNEQFF.